The T cell receptor beta chain under discussion was sequenced for a study of blood T cells in healthy people across ages (dated by TCRdb to about 2015). As for the study more broadly: In model experiments, roughly one uniquely barcoded TCR beta cDNA molecule per two T cells was captured by template switching. To avoid experimental bias, donors of different ages were randomly spread across the sequencing lanes. Four age groups were formed from the donors: young (average approximately 15 years), middle-aged (approximately 41), aged (about 62) and long-lived (82). Using the same blood draw, the study looked at two additional independent replicas of 1 million unique cDNA reads for two donors, one aged 18 to 30 and the other aged 80 or older. Using deep sequencing normalized with unique cDNA molecular identifiers, the study measured how TCR beta repertoire diversity changes with age. On the study overall, not on this receptor specifically: There was a strong correlation between observed TCR beta diversity and the percentage of naive T cells measured by flow cytometry. Conclusive comparison of naive and antigen-experienced compartments was prevented by the profiling of bulk unsorted PBMCs. Total diversity estimates from one million sequenced T cells were considered lower bounds and underestimates. Donor CMV infection status was unknown, potentially confounding age-related changes in expanded clonotypes. The long-lived group showed more naive CD4+ T cells, fewer expanded clones and increased TCR diversity than the aged group, suggesting age selection. As age increased, observed TCR beta diversity per million T cells dropped in a roughly linear way, and a significant reduction was already evident by age 40.

The roughly 38 donors, aged about 6 to 95 years, were systemically healthy Caucasian individuals from Russia. Each donor gave roughly 11 milliliters of peripheral blood, drawn into EDTA-treated Vacutainer tubes. Ficoll-Paque density-gradient centrifugation was used to isolate PBMCs, with at least 6.5 million per sample. Trizol reagent was used to extract total RNA from PBMCs, with at least 5.5 micrograms per sample. The percentages of naive CD45RAhigh/CD27high T cells were determined by flow cytometry on a PBMC aliquot from every donor. Library method: 5' RACE. The sequencing machine was an Illumina HiSeq 2500. A second PCR of 7 to 11 cycles was performed with a sample-barcoded 5' primer and a J-beta primer mix. Each TCR beta cDNA molecule received a unique molecular identifier from a template-switch 5' adaptor carrying 12 random nucleotides. Each sample yielded at least 2.5 million CDR3-containing paired-end reads. All of the RNA was converted into first-strand cDNA using the Mint cDNA synthesis kit, with a TRBC-specific oligonucleotide serving as the primer. Following uracil-DNA glycosylase treatment, all cDNA underwent a first 18-cycle PCR with the universal primers M1SS and BC2_uni_R. The paper's processing steps were these. For normalization, 1 million high-quality reads, each with a distinct molecular identifier, were randomly selected from each sample. Reads with shared molecular identifiers were discarded instead of being binned into consensus sequences. MiTCR, with a Q25 quality threshold and the strictest error-elimination algorithm, was used for CDR3 identification, clonotype clustering and error correction. A nonparametric unseen species model with Euler transformation was used to estimate a lower bound on total TCR beta diversity. TCRdb reanalyzed the raw reads on its own, using fastp at Q25 for trimming and MiXCR for clone calling, and kept in-frame beta chains. Entries that share a CDR3 protein sequence are merged under the most common genes and DNA. Here the V and J calls rest on TCRdb's processing, not on the authors' analysis. The sample table shows roughly 800,000 distinct CDR3 sequences, and about three fifths are seen once. Roughly 22% of the sample lies in the top ten.

The germline V gene encodes CDR1 SGHTA and CDR2 FQGNSA. V is shortened by 5 bases, J by 2 bases, and the region joining them spans 18 bases. CDR3 length: 16 amino acids, cysteine to phenylalanine. Only the CDR3 region is kept as DNA, spanning 48 bases read in frame from base 1. Points on this clonotype: The target of this receptor is not known. Within one base of it there is no much larger clone, and no base qualities were kept.

The clonotype comes from a man aged 25 to 40 in good health. The sequencing sample was made of blood. This receptor chain uses TRBV7-2 and TRBJ1-2; the best D guess is TRBD1, with 6 bases matching. Read as DNA, the sequence is TGTGCCAGCAGCCCCAGGTGGGACATAATAAACTATGGCTACACCTTC. Its amino acids are CASSPRWDIINYGYTF.